The TCR beta chain described here comes from a study of cytomegalovirus exposure and HLA in healthy donors (dated by TCRdb to about 2017). For context, the study as a whole: An earlier analysis of roughly 630 of the donors reported roughly 300 Gb of sequence data and 117 million unique TCR beta sequences from 150 million to 200 million T cells. An early release that covered some 640 HLA-typed donors contained around 300 gigabases of sequencing data and about 93 million unique TCR sequences. Among the roughly 390 genotyped donors, around 81% belonged to the genetic ancestry cluster associated with self-reported Caucasian donors. The study aimed to test whether cataloging public T cell receptors could reveal signatures of past pathogen exposure. The study used immunosequencing to profile the T cell repertoires of 666 subjects and linked those repertoires to cytomegalovirus serostatus. In addition to the first cohort of 666 subjects, a separate validation cohort of 100 to 150 different subjects was used. To predict cytomegalovirus infection status, the study brought together high-throughput TCR immunosequencing, statistical association of individual TCRs with disease status, and machine learning. In a later analysis, previously published TCR beta repertoires from 500 to 750 donors were re-analyzed and high-resolution HLA genotyping was added so that TCR occurrence patterns could be studied. Rather than drawing on any new phenotypic data, the later analysis identified candidate immune exposures from TCR beta sequences and the way those sequences occurred across donors. An earlier analysis of 587 of the donors applied high-throughput TCR beta sequencing to assess whether each TCR beta V gene segment acted as functional or pseudogenic. Donor age, sex, ethnicity and CMV serostatus were compiled together with the repertoire data. Genome-wide SNP genotypes for about 65% of the 666 donors were used in a later genetic analysis, which treated that subset as a discovery cohort. All discovery cohort repertoires had been generated using a single sequencing platform. Both class I and class II loci were covered by HLA typing, at four-digit resolution. Typing coverage differed by locus: A, B, C, DRB1 and DQB1 were typed in about 620-630 donors, DQA1 in approximately 520, DPA1 in approximately 600, and DPB1 in 472. Roughly 5 DR-DQ haplotypes were handled as single units for association and clustering, since linkage in the cohort was strong. On average, 235,054 unique TCR beta nucleotide sequences were sequenced per donor among fewer than 500 genotyped donors of the cohort, with about 19% of those sequences being non-productive. Overall study results and their limits: A later analysis found that most CMV-associated TCR beta chains appeared HLA-restricted, with HLA associations seemingly driven largely by CMV exposure. It was suggested by the authors that the approach could potentially be generalized to other disease states and immunological phenotypes. When HLA alleles, especially DR and DQ, strongly co-occurred, attributing TCR associations to individual alleles was difficult. The sequencing pipeline was judged likely to have produced a cluster of highly shared sequence variants as a technical artifact. The cohort was sequenced for TCR beta chains only, and without alpha or paired-chain data the features that could be detected were limited. Some IMGT-functional V segments, including TRBV6-2 and TRBV6-3, could not be distinguished by the 87-base-pair reads and were therefore excluded. A few of the identified cytomegalovirus-associated TCR beta chains were confirmed in vitro to be specific for cytomegalovirus antigens. Linkage disequilibrium might explain the correlated functional status among segregating V segments, but an unknown experimental factor could not be ruled out. Sequencing depth was assumed to be roughly uniform across donors in the presence/absence analyses, though that assumption may not hold. An association between a missense DCLRE1C variant and V-gene and J-gene trimming of TCR beta chains was found in a later genetic analysis and replicated in an independent cohort. A later analysis associated 15,000 to 20,000 TCR beta sequences with specific HLA alleles at a false discovery rate of 0.05. The classifier was reported to diagnose cytomegalovirus status with high specificity and sensitivity in both the original and validation cohorts. Most TCR sequences were observed very rarely across donors, whereas some public TCRs were present in many individuals. A further reported finding was that TCR beta sequences accurately predicted the HLA-A and HLA-B alleles for most subjects in the first cohort. In a later analysis, HLA-associated TCR beta chains showed more clonal expansion and lower generation probabilities than non-associated chains that were equally common. Because counts were too low, 15 or so rarely observed V segments, including chromosome 9 orphons, were excluded from the earlier analysis of roughly 580 of the donors. In an earlier analysis of more than 500 of the donors, most TCR beta V segments appeared in productive rearrangements about 87% or about 30% of the time, broadly matching IMGT annotations. In a later analysis, TCR association rates were found to vary across HLA loci, with the most associated TCRs seen for DRB1 alleles and the fewest for HLA-C alleles. Several of the top co-occurrence clusters appeared to be linked to parvovirus B19, influenza, CMV and Epstein-Barr virus, according to a later analysis. The study listed approximately 160 TCR beta chains as associated with cytomegalovirus. The only immune exposure information available for the cohort was CMV serostatus. In a later genetic analysis, fewer N-insertions in productive TCRs were reported among donors in an Asian-associated ancestry cluster than the 666-donor mean. Because some donors lacked HLA typing at each locus, the association tests relied only on the typed subset.

The library was generated by the immunoSEQ multiplex PCR assay. A mixture of 60 forward primers for TCR Vbeta segments and 13 reverse primers for TCR Jbeta segments was used in the multiplex PCR. Amplification of the CDR3 region of rearranged TCR beta genes was performed with a multiplex PCR assay on genomic DNA. The Illumina HiSeq System was used to sequence the amplified TCR beta libraries as 87-base-pair reads. Per the source publication's procedure: A later analysis counted about 80 million unique TCR beta chains across the 666 repertoires, and roughly 10 million of these chains were shared by at least two donors. Raw reads were error-corrected and collapsed into unique sequences with a nearest-neighbor algorithm that merged closely related sequences to remove PCR and sequencing errors. Alignment of CDR3 sequences to IMGT reference sequences was used to assign V, D and J gene segments. Each retained sequence needed at least a six-nucleotide match to both a V gene segment and a J gene segment. Rearrangements were called productive when the CDR3 lacked stop codons and stayed in frame with V and J; all others were non-productive. Following IMGT convention, CDR3 was defined as the stretch from the second conserved V-encoded cysteine up to the conserved J-encoded phenylalanine. The earlier analysis of roughly 590 of the donors excluded any sequence lacking an unambiguous match to a single V gene segment. In an earlier analysis of 587 of the donors, a V segment was called functional when productive rearrangements were above 56.7%, and segregating when the standard deviation between donors exceeded 5%. A statistical classification framework was built to diagnose cytomegalovirus status from the catalog of TCR beta chain sequences. In a later analysis, V and J genes were assigned by comparing TCR nucleotide sequences against IMGT/GENE-DB human TR gene sequences. The TCRdist pipeline was used in a later analysis to assign CDR3 sequences and most-parsimonious VDJ recombination scenarios. In a later analysis, every TCR beta chain was defined by the combination of its CDR3 amino acid sequence and its V-gene family, and reads without a unique V-gene family were dropped. In a later analysis, 450 to 600 highly shared, low-generation-probability nucleotide sequences were removed to address suspected cross-contamination and a sequencing artifact. In a later analysis, a clonal expansion index for each public chain was calculated from normalized within-repertoire ranks of inferred template counts. In a later analysis, generation probabilities were computed using a VDJ recombination model fitted to out-of-frame rearrangements, and the results were checked against IGoR. In a later analysis, TCR-TCR, TCR-HLA and TCR-CMV co-occurrence was scored with hypergeometric tests, and a repertoire-size bias correction was applied to TCR pairs. False discovery rates were estimated in a later analysis by permuting HLA or CMV assignments 20 times. A later analysis grouped co-occurring TCRs with DBSCAN, adding TCRdist sequence similarity when clustering within HLA-allele-positive subsets. Repertoires with fewer than 30,000 or more than 120,000 public chains, plus five repertoires with anomalous nucleotide sharing, were excluded from co-occurrence clustering. Drawn from immuneACCESS, this table holds only the in-frame rearrangements with V and J called that TCRdb kept. Clones are partly lost; checked studies trace under half to an unresolved V gene and leave the rest unexplained. V, J and clone size are those of that table, while D and trimming were read from the DNA. For this sample there are about 120,000 clones; about 80% appear just once. About 2.9% of the sample is in the top ten clones.

Details on this clone: Its antigen target is currently unknown. No much larger clone exists at a distance of one base, and base qualities are not known.

The cohort was made up of 650 to 700 healthy bone marrow donors. At the time of sampling, every cohort member was nominally healthy, though immune exposures that went unrecorded were likely present. The donor was CMV seropositive and was included in the group of approximately 300 seropositive cohort members. A peripheral blood sample was collected from each donor, and TCR beta sequencing was performed on peripheral blood mononuclear cells. The Qiagen DNeasy Blood Extraction Kit was used to extract genomic DNA from the blood cell samples. V is trimmed back by 5 bases and J by 9 bases, and the junction contains 15 bases that no gene match accounts for. Per the germline V gene (reference sequence), LNHDA is the CDR1 and SQIVND is the CDR2. From the cysteine through the phenylalanine, the CDR3 covers 15 amino acids. Only the CDR3 DNA stays, 45 bases, in frame from base 1.

This chain is built from TRBV19 and TRBJ2-7, with TRBD2 matching 8 junction bases. The sample taken for sequencing was PBMCs. The clonotype was recovered from a woman in her sixties or seventies in good health and CMV-seropositive. The CDR3 reads CASSAGGRIITGQYF. The sequenced DNA is TGTGCCAGTAGTGCCGGCGGGAGGATAATAACTGGGCAGTACTTC.